Listed here is a single T cell receptor (beta chain). These data come from a study of blood T cell repertoires in COVID-19. Study overall: Samples came from the United States, Italy and Spain, spanning acute and convalescent COVID-19. PBMCs, B-cell-depleted T cells, or T cells provided the cDNA or gDNA that made up the material.

Authors' analysis steps: From reference gene primer amplification, estimates of nucleated cell counts were derived. The repertoire was sequenced with immunoSEQ multiplex PCR; TCRdb's copy has only in-frame clones and lacks some. V, J and clone size are taken as reported in that table, and D and trimming were inferred from the DNA itself. The sample has about 280,000 clones, approximately 85% seen once. Germline CDR1 is MNHEY and CDR2 is SVGAGI. The V end lost 6 bases, the J end lost 3 bases, and 15 bases lay between the germline ends. The CDR3 contains 15 residues. The sequence came from a woman aged 70-85 years with acute or convalescent COVID-19. The sample consisted of peripheral blood. The rearrangement uses TRBV6-5 and TRBJ1-5; the D gene is possibly TRBD1 (6 bases). The CDR3 bases are TGTGCCAGCAGGTCGACAGGACGGGTCAATCAGCCCCAGCATTTT. This sequence encodes CASRSTGRVNQPQHF.